This TCR beta chain was found in a study of regulatory T cells in long-lasting Graves disease (TCRdb year 2021). About the study as a whole: Newly diagnosed Graves' disease patients had taken antithyroid drugs for less than 3 months. Persistent Graves' disease patients were compared with newly diagnosed Graves' disease patients by peripheral blood TCR sequencing and RNA sequencing. The study was registered as a clinical trial and conducted in China. A total of roughly 33 samples were covered by TCR sequencing, comprising around 13 persistent and 20 or so newly diagnosed Graves' disease patients.

Overall study results and their limits: Sequencing and analysis were restricted to the TCR beta chain. Lower TCR Shannon entropy and fewer highly expanded clones were observed in persistent Graves' disease patients than in newly diagnosed patients, which suggested clonal expansion. Preferential use of TRBV28, TRBJ1-2 and TRBJ2-5 was observed in persistent disease, whereas TRBV20-1 and TRBJ2-1 were favored in newly diagnosed disease. The study examined only peripheral blood because the primary lesion, thyroid tissue, could not be accessed. As a limitation, the authors acknowledged that the small sample size may reduce accuracy. A larger number of public clonotypes was shared among persistent patients (more than 2,500) than among newly diagnosed patients (approximately 930).

V has 4 bases trimmed and J has 4 bases trimmed; junction bases matching no gene number 5. The germline V gene yields SGDLS for CDR1 and YYNGEE for CDR2. Its CDR3 holds 14 amino acids, cysteine through phenylalanine. Only the CDR3 part of the read is kept: 42 bases, read in frame from the first base. Turning to this clonotype: It lacks a known antigen. Base quality data are lacking; no much larger clone is found one base away.

Libraries were constructed by multiplex PCR. Sequencing relied on an Illumina HiSeq 4000. iRepertoire HTBI primers and Arm-PCR amplification of CDR3 regions were used to construct TCR beta libraries. PCR products were gel purified before sequencing. For the original study's pipeline: A total of some 65 TRBV and more than twelve TRBJ segments were identified across samples and were used for gene usage analysis of CDR3 amino acid clonotypes. COPE and FqMerger were used to merge filtered high-quality paired reads into contigs. BLAST was used to align contigs to IMGT TRBV, TRBD and TRBJ reference genes, and CDR3 was defined according to IMGT. Clonotypes above 0.1% frequency were classified as highly expanded clones. Repertoire diversity was measured by Shannon entropy, and V-J evenness by the Gini coefficient. A clonotype found in more than one individual was treated as public. Clones were called with MiXCR by TCRdb after fastp trimmed the public reads at Q25, and only in-frame beta chains were retained. One record per CDR3 amino acid sequence lists the most common genes and DNA. These V and J calls rely on TCRdb rather than the paper's analysis. This sample lists 360,000 or so distinct CDR3 sequences; roughly 15% were detected once. The top ten hold 20% to 25% of the sample.

The time point label for this specimen denotes: newly diagnosed GD, antithyroid drugs for less than 3 months. For both TCR sequencing and RNA sequencing, RNA was extracted from PBMCs using TRIzol. Graves' disease was diagnosed according to American Thyroid Association guidelines. Patients for the study were recruited at an endocrinology department in Xi'an, China. From each patient, 7.5 to 9.5 milliliters of peripheral blood was collected into an EDTA anticoagulant tube. Ficoll Paque Plus density gradient separation was used to isolate PBMCs, and no further T cell sorting was performed. An Agilent 2100 Bioanalyzer and agarose gel were used to assess RNA quality, and a NanoDrop 2000 was used to measure RNA concentration. This same sample was also taken into another study, of T cells in Graves' hyperthyroidism and ophthalmopathy. The second study also describes: Stable Graves' hyperthyroidism was defined as no progression to ophthalmopathy during 18 months of follow-up. Hyperthyroidism patients were newly diagnosed, with disease duration under 2 months, and aged 18 to 65 years. Any patient with an uncontrolled infection, another autoimmune disease, pregnancy or lactation was excluded. Diagnoses were based on clinical symptoms, serum thyroxine and TRAb, thyroid ultrasound and orbital computed tomography. The TCR CDR3 was subjected to a first round of RT-PCR using the HTBI primer set and the Qiagen OneStep RT-PCR kit. Most expanded thyroid clonotypes (frequency above 0.001) were also detected in blood, a finding suggesting that blood repertoires may reflect thyroid immune responses. In cross-validation, a model built on a 13 V-J signature told ophthalmopathy apart from stable hyperthyroidism with 85% to 90% sensitivity and about 81% specificity, and in testing the same model reached 80%/75%. In validation, progression to ophthalmopathy was predicted by the model with 55% to 71% sensitivity and roughly 76% specificity, a median of approximately 6.5 months before onset. TCR V-J signatures able to tell the groups apart were searched for in a discovery cohort of more than 90 patients, of whom fewer than 45 had Graves' ophthalmopathy and around 57 had stable Graves' hyperthyroidism. Prospective prediction of ophthalmopathy was tested in an independent validation cohort consisting of 18 to 20 hyperthyroidism patients and 17 patients who later progressed to ophthalmopathy. The 100 discovery patients were randomly divided into training and test sets at a 7:3 ratio. In several Graves' hyperthyroidism patients, the study also compared T-cell repertoires from thyroid tissue with T-cell repertoires from blood. Following sampling, methimazole starting at 30 mg daily was given to hyperthyroidism patients, and high-dose intravenous methylprednisolone was given to ophthalmopathy patients. The libraries were constructed in a second round of multiplex PCR and then size-selected and purified. Paired-end sequencing of the libraries was performed with 100 bp reads on an Illumina HiSeq2000. SOAPnuke was used to process the raw data, with reads discarded if the reads contained adapters or uncalled bases, had a mean Phred below 15, or lacked an exact constant-primer or identifier match. High-quality paired reads were merged using COPE v1.2.5, and each unique nucleotide sequence was defined as a clonotype. Clonotypes were aligned to IMGT TRBV, TRBD and TRBJ reference segments using MiTCR v1.1. The analysis included only V-J combinations with a frequency above 0.0001, which together covered 98% to 99.2% of the repertoires. A TCS score was defined as the ratio of F50 (clonal expansion) to E x V (chaos), with BLOSUM62-based TCRdist applied between CDR3 peptides within each V-J. Welch's t-statistics and random forest reduced roughly 500 V-J features to 10 to 15, which were used in a naive Bayes classifier (R e1071). No statistical method was used to set the sample size in advance, and investigators knew the group allocation. The paper describes TCR Vbeta CDR3 sequencing of 135 peripheral blood samples, made up of 43 ophthalmopathy patients, roughly 75 hyperthyroidism patients and 17 progressor patients.

The sample was peripheral blood mononuclear cells (PBMCs), taken at new diagnosis, from a patient treated with antithyroid drugs. The TCR comes from a young woman with Graves disease. Donor details come from another sample of the same person, matched by shared clones. The chain was built from TRBV9 and TRBJ1-2, with 9 bases matching TRBD1. In nucleotide form, the sequence is TGTGCCAGCAGCACTACAGGGGGCGGCTATGGCTACACCTTC. Its translation is CASSTTGGGYGYTF.